The source of this TCR beta chain is a study of OX40 agonist ivuxolimab in advanced cancers. Assay used: immunoSEQ multiplex PCR; TCRdb lists only in-frame clones, some missing. Of more than 50,000 clones listed, less than 85% are singletons. Germline CDR1 and CDR2: LNHDA and SQIVND (reference sequence). The CDR3 is 13 residues long. The chain combines TRBV19 with TRBJ2-7, with a tentative D call TRBD1 (6 bases). The specimen was CD4+ or CD8+ T cells sorted from blood, collected in a trial of the OX40 agonist ivuxolimab. The clonotype originates from an adult with an advanced solid tumor such as melanoma, head and neck, liver or kidney cancer. The CDR3 nucleotides read TGTGCTTCCCAAGGGACACCCAACTACGAGCAGTACTTC. Its translation: CASQGTPNYEQYF.